This passage covers 6 T cell receptor beta chains from one sample sequenced in a study of T cell responses to AZD1222 COVID-19 vaccine. Generated by immunoSEQ multiplex PCR, the TCRdb table keeps only in-frame clones and is missing some. The table includes fewer than 110,000 clones, approximately 89% detected once. Sequenced here: peripheral blood, sampled on day 0 of AZD1222 vaccination. Receptors were obtained from an adult in good health.

The chain carries TRBV5-6 and TRBJ2-1; D is perhaps TRBD1 (6 bases). Trimming took off 5 bases at V and 7 bases at J, with 16 bases between the two ends. The CDR3 length is 14 residues. Germline V gives CDR1 SGHDT, CDR2 YYEEEE. The CDR3 reads CASSLELQGNEQFF. The CDR3 coding sequence is TGTGCCAGCAGTCTGGAACTCCAGGGGAATGAGCAGTTCTTC.

The sample holds a few counts of this clone. The genes are TRBV6-6 and TRBJ2-5; possibly TRBD1 or TRBD2 for D (5 bases each). The V gene lost 0 bases and the J gene lost 5 bases, with 10 bases spanning the gap. This CDR3 spans 14 amino acids. Germline V gives CDR1 MNHNY, CDR2 SVGAGI (reference sequence). The CDR3 nucleotides read TGTGCCAGCAGTTACTCGGGGGATTGGGAGACCCAGTACTTC. It specifies CASSYSGDWETQYF.

This chain's CDR3 is CASSYSESTDTQYF. DNA for the CDR3: TGTGCCAGCAGTTACTCGGAGAGCACAGATACGCAGTATTTT. The chain links TRBV6-2 or TRBV6-3 to TRBJ2-3; no clear D. CDR1 is MNHEY, CDR2 SVGEGT, per germline. Trimming cost V 0 bases and J 0 bases, with 4 bases left between them. CDR3 length: 14 residues.

The V gene is TRBV6-2 or TRBV6-3, the J gene TRBJ2-1; possible D gene TRBD2, 5 bases. Germline V gives CDR1 MNHEY, CDR2 SVGEGT. V lost 6 bases and J lost 11, with 14 bases in between. The CDR3 loop spans 12 amino acids. DNA of the CDR3: TGTGCCAGCAGCCCCGAGAGGGTCCAGCAGTTCTTC. Amino acids: CASSPERVQQFF.

The chain has TRBV2 and TRBJ1-1; D is unclear. CDR1 is SNHLY and CDR2 is FYNNEI in the germline V gene. Trimming removed 4 bases at V and 8 bases at J, with 8 bases between. This CDR3 contains 11 residues. CDR3 bases: TGTGCCAGCAGTGCGAAATGGGAAGCTTTCTTT. Translation: CASSAKWEAFF.

The rearrangement uses TRBV2 and TRBJ1-1; tentatively, D is TRBD1 (5 bases). This CDR3 contains 12 residues. Per the germline V gene, CDR1 is SNHLY and CDR2 is FYNNEI. V lost 4 bases and J lost 7, with 10 bases in between. DNA for the CDR3: TGTGCCAGCAGTGTCGGGGCCAGTGAAGCTTTCTTT. Its translation is CASSVGASEAFF.